This section outlines one TCR beta chain sequence together with its context. These data come from a study of T cell changes during pregnancy in multiple sclerosis. Using immunoSEQ multiplex PCR, the repertoire was profiled, and TCRdb retains in-frame clones only, with some absent. The top ten hold around 0.9% of the sample, which has some 80,000 clones, 89% seen once. This CDR3 is built from 13 residues. CDR1 and CDR2 (germline): SSHAT, FNYEAQ (reference sequence). V was clipped by 2 bases and J by 5 bases, with 7 bases between them. Sequences were derived from peripheral blood, sampled in the first trimester of pregnancy. V is TRBV7-7 and J is TRBJ2-1; tentatively, D is TRBD2 (5 bases). This TCR came from a female donor in good health, enrolled as a control in a pregnancy study. The CDR3 loop reads CASSLSGNNEQFF. The CDR3 DNA follows: TGTGCCAGCAGCTTAAGCGGTAACAATGAGCAGTTCTTC.